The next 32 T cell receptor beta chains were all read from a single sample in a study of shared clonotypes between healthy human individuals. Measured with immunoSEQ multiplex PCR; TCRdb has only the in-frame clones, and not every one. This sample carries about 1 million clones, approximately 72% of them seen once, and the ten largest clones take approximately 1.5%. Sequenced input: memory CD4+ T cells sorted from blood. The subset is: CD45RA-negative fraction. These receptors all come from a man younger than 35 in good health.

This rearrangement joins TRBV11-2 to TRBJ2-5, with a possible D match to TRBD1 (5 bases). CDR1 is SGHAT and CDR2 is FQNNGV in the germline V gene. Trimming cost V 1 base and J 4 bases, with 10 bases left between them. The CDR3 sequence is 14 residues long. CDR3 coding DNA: TGTGCCAGCAGCTTAGGAAGGGGCGGAGAGACCCAGTACTTC. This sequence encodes CASSLGRGGETQYF. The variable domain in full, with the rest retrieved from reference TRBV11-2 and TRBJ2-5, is EAGVAQSPRYKIIEKRQSVAFWCNPISGHATLYWYQQILGQGPKLLIQFQNNGVVDDSQLPKDRFSAERLKGVDSTLKIQPAKLEDSAVYLCASSLGRGGETQYFGPGTRLLVL.

CDR3 nucleotides: TGTGCCAGCAGCTCTCGGGCCACTTTTAGCACAGATACGCAGTATTTT. Its protein product is CASSSRATFSTDTQYF. The chain has TRBV7-9 and TRBJ2-3, with unresolved D. V was trimmed by 4 bases and J by 0 bases, leaving 14 bases between them. The germline V gene has CDR1 SEHNR and CDR2 FQNEAQ (reference sequence). This CDR3 spans 16 amino acids. The full variable domain, its missing parts supplied by reference TRBV7-9 and TRBJ2-3, is DTGVSQNPRHKITKRGQNVTFRCDPISEHNRLYWYRQTLGQGPEFLTYFQNEAQLEKSRLLSDRFSAERPKGSFSTLEIQRTEQGDSAMYLCASSSRATFSTDTQYFGPGTRLTVL.

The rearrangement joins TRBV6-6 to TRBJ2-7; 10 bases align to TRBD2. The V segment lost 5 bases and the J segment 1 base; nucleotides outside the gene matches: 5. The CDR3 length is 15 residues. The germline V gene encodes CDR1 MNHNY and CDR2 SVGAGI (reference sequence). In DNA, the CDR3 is TGTGCCAGCAGTCGTAAGCGGGAGGGTTCCTACGAGCAGTACTTC. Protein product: CASSRKREGSYEQYF.

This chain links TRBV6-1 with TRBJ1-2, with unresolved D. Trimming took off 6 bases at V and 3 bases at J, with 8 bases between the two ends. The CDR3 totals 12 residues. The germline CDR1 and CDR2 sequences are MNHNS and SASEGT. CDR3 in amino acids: CASRRVDYGYTF. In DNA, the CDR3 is TGTGCCAGCAGAAGGGTAGACTATGGCTACACCTTC.

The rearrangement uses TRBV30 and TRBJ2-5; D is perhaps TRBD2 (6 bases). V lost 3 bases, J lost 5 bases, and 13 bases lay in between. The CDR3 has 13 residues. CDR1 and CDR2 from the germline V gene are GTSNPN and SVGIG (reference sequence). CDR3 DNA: TGTGCCTGGAGAGGACGGGGGTGGGAGACCCAGTACTTC. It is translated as CAWRGRGWETQYF.

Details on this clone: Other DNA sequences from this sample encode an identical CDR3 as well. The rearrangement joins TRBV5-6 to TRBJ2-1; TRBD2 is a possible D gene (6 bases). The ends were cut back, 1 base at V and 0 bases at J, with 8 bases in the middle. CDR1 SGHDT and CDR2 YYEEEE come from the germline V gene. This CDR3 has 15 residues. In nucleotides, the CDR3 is TGTGCCAGCAGCTTGATGGGGGGCTCCTACAATGAGCAGTTCTTC. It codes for CASSLMGGSYNEQFF.

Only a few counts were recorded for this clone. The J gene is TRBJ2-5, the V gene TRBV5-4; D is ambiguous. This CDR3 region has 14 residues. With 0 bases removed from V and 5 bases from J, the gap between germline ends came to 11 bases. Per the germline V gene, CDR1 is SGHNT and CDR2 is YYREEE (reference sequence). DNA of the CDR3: TGTGCCAGCAGCTTGGGGAACTTAAGGGAGACCCAGTACTTC. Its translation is CASSLGNLRETQYF. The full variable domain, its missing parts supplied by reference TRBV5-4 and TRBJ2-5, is ETGVTQSPTHLIKTRGQQVTLRCSSQSGHNTVSWYQQALGQGPQFIFQYYREEENGRGNFPPRFSGLQFPNYSSELNVNALELDDSALYLCASSLGNLRETQYFGPGTRLLVL.

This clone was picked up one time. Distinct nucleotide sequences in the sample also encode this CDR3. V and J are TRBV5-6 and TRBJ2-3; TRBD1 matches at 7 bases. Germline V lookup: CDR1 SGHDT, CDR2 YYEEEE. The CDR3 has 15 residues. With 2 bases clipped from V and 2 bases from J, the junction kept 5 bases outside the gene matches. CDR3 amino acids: CASSLPGGFTDTQYF. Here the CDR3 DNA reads TGTGCCAGCAGCTTACCAGGGGGATTCACAGATACGCAGTATTTT.

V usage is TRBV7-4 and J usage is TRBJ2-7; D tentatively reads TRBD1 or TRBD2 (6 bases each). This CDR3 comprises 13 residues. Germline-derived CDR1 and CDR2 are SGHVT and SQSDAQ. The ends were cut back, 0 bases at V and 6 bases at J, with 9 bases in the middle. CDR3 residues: CASSLAGGREQYF. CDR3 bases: TGTGCCAGCAGCTTAGCTGGGGGGCGCGAGCAGTACTTC. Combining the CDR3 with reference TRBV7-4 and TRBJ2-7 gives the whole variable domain GAGVSQSPRYKVAKRGRDVALRCDSISGHVTLYWYRQTLGQGSEVLTYSQSDAQRDKSGRPSGRFSAERPERSVSTLKIQRTEQGDSAVYLCASSLAGGREQYFGPGTRLTVT.

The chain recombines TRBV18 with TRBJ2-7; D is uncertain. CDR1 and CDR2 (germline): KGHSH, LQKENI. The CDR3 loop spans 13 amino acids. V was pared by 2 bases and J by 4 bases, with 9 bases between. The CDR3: CASSPERQYEQYF. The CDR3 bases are TGTGCCAGCTCACCAGAACGCCAGTACGAGCAGTACTTC.

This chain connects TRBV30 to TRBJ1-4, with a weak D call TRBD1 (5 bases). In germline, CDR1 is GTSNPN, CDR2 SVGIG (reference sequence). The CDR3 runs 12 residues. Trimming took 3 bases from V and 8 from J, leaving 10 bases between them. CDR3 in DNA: TGTGCCTGGAGGGTAGGGGAGGAAAAACTGTTTTTT. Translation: CAWRVGEEKLFF.

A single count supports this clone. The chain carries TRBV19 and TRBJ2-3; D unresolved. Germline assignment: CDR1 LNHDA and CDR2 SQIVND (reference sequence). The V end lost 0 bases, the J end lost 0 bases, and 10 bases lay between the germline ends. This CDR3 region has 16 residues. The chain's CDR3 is CASSIERTASTDTQYF. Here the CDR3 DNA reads TGTGCCAGTAGTATAGAGCGGACGGCTAGCACAGATACGCAGTATTTT.

The CDR3 DNA reads TGTGCCAGCAGCCCCGCTGCCGTCACCGGGGAGCTGTTTTTT. Protein: CASSPAAVTGELFF. This chain connects TRBV11-3 to TRBJ2-2; D unclear. V gave up 5 bases and J gave up 4 bases, with 11 bases separating them. The CDR3 has 14 amino acids. The germline V gene has CDR1 SGHNT and CDR2 YENEEA.

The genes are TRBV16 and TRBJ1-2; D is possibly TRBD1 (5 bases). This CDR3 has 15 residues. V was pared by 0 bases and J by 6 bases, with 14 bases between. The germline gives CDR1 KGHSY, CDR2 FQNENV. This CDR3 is CASSQSSGGENGYTF. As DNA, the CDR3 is TGTGCCAGCAGCCAATCTAGTGGAGGGGAGAATGGCTACACCTTC.

DNA for the CDR3: TGCGCCAGCAGCCAAGCGGGACCCGTGATCAAGGATGACGAGCAGTACTTC. As protein: CASSQAGPVIKDDEQYF. The chain carries TRBV4-1 and TRBJ2-7; either TRBD1 or TRBD2 may fit D (5 bases each). The germline gives CDR1 MGHRA, CDR2 YSYEKL. This CDR3 region has 17 residues. V gave up 1 base and J gave up 5 bases, with 21 bases separating them.

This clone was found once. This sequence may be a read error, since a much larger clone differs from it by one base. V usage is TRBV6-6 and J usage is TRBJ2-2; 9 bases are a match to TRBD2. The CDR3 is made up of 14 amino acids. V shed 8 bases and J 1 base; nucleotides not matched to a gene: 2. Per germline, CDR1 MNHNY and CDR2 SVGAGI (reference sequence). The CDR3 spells CASGSGGNTGELFF. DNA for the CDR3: TGTGCCAGCGGTAGCGGGGGGAACACCGGGGAGCTGTTTTTT.

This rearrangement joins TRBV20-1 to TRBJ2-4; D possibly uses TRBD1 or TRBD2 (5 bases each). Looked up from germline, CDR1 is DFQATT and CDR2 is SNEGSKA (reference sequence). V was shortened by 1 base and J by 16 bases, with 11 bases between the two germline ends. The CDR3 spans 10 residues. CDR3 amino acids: CSARATRDYF. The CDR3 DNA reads TGCAGTGCTAGAGCCACAAGGGACTACTTC.

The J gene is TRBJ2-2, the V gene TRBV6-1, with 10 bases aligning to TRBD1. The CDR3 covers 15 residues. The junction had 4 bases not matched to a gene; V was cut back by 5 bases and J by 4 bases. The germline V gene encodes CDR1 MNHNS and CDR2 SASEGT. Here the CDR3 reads CASSRQGAVTGELFF. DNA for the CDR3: TGTGCCAGCAGTAGACAGGGGGCGGTCACCGGGGAGCTGTTTTTT.

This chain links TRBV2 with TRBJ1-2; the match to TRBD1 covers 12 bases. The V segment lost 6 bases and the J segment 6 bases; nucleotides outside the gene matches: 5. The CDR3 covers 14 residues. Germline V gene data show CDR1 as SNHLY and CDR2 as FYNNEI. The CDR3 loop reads CASSGGQGANGYTF. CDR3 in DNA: TGTGCCAGCAGCGGGGGACAGGGGGCGAATGGCTACACCTTC.

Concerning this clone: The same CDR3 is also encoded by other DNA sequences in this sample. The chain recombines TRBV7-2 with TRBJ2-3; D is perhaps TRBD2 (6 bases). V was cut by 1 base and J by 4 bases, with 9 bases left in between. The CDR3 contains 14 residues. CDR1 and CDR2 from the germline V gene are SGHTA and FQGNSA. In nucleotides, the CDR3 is TGTGCCAGCAGCTTAGGTGGGAGGCCAGATACGCAGTATTTT. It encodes CASSLGGRPDTQYF.

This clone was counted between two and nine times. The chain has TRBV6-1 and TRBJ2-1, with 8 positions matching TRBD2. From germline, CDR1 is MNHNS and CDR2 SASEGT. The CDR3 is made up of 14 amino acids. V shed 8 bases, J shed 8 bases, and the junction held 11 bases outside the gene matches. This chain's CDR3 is CASGWTSLADEQFF. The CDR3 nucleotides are TGTGCCAGCGGATGGACTAGCTTGGCTGATGAGCAGTTCTTC.

In DNA form, the CDR3 reads TGTGCCAGCAGCTTAGGACACGGCGACAATGGCTACACCTTC. Protein: CASSLGHGDNGYTF. This chain links TRBV7-9 with TRBJ1-2; unclear D gene. V was cut by 1 base and J by 6 bases, with 12 bases left in between. This CDR3 contains 14 residues. The germline V gene has CDR1 SEHNR and CDR2 FQNEAQ (reference sequence). The whole variable domain, remainder taken from reference TRBV7-9 and TRBJ1-2, is DTGVSQNPRHKITKRGQNVTFRCDPISEHNRLYWYRQTLGQGPEFLTYFQNEAQLEKSRLLSDRFSAERPKGSFSTLEIQRTEQGDSAMYLCASSLGHGDNGYTFGSGTRLTVV.

CDR3 DNA sequence: TGTGCCATCAGTGCTAGCCCTTCTAACGTTGCAGATACGCAGTATTTT. Translated: CAISASPSNVADTQYF. V is TRBV10-3 and J is TRBJ2-3, with TRBD2 as a possible D gene (5 bases). CDR1 and CDR2 from the germline V gene are ENHRY and SYGVKD. Trimming stripped 4 bases from V and 4 bases from J, with 18 bases between. The CDR3 totals 16 residues.

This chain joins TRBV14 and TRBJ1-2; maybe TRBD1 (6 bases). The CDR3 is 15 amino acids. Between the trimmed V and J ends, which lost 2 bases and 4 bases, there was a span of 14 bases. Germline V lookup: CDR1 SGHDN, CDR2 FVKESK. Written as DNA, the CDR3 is TGTGCCAGCAGCCAAATCAGGGGAGGAGTCTATGGCTACACCTTC. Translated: CASSQIRGGVYGYTF. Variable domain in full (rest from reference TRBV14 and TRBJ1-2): EAGVTQFPSHSVIEKGQTVTLRCDPISGHDNLYWYRRVMGKEIKFLLHFVKESKQDESGMPNNRFLAERTGGTYSTLKVQPAELEDSGVYFCASSQIRGGVYGYTFGSGTRLTVV.

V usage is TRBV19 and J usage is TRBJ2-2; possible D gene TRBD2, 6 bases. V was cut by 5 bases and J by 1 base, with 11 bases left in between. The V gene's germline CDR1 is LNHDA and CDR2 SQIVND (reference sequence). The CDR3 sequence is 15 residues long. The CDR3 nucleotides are TGTGCCAGTAGTCAAAGGCGGGAGAACACCGGGGAGCTGTTTTTT. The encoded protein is CASSQRRENTGELFF.

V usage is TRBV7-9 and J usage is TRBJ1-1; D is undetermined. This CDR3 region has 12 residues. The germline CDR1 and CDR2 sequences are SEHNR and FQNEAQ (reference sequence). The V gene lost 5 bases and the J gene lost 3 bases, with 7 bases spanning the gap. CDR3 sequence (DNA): TGTGCCAGCAGCCAAAGGGACACTGAAGCTTTCTTT. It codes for CASSQRDTEAFF.

The CDR3 protein is CASSLRGGLGAKNIQYF. DNA of the CDR3: TGTGCCAGCAGTTTAAGAGGAGGTTTAGGGGCCAAAAACATTCAGTACTTC. This chain uses TRBV28 with TRBJ2-4; the D gene is possibly TRBD2 (5 bases). The CDR3 totals 17 residues. Germline V gene lookup returns CDR1 MDHEN and CDR2 SYDVKM. V was cut by 2 bases and J by 1 base, with 15 bases left in between.

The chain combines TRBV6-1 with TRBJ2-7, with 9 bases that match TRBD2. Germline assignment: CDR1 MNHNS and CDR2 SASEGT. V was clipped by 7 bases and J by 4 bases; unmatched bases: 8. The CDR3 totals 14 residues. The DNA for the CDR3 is TGTGCCAGCATGGCAAGCGGGGGGCCTTACGAGCAGTACTTC. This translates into CASMASGGPYEQYF.

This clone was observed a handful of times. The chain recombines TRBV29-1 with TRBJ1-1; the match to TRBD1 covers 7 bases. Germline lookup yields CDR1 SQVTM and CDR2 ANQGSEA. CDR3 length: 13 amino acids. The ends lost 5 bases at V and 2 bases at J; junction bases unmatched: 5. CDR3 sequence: CSVRQGRNTEAFF. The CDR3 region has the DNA TGCAGCGTTAGACAGGGTCGAAACACTGAAGCTTTCTTT.

This CDR3 reads CASSPTGTSWEETQYF. DNA of the CDR3: TGTGCCAGCAGCCCAACGGGTACTAGTTGGGAAGAGACCCAGTACTTC. J is TRBJ2-5 and V is TRBV7-2, with a possible D match to TRBD2 (5 bases). The germline V gene encodes CDR1 SGHTA and CDR2 FQGNSA. Trimming pared 5 bases from V and 3 bases from J, leaving 19 bases between. The length of the CDR3 is 16 residues. The complete variable domain, with remaining parts taken from reference TRBV7-2 and TRBJ2-5, reads GAGVSQSPSNKVTEKGKDVELRCDPISGHTALYWYRQSLGQGLEFLIYFQGNSAPDKSGLPSDRFSAERTGGSVSTLTIQRTQQEDSAVYLCASSPTGTSWEETQYFGPGTRLLVL.

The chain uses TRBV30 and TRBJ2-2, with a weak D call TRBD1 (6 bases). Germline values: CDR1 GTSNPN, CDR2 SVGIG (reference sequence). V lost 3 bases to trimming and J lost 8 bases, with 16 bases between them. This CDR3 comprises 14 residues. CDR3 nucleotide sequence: TGTGCCTGGAGCCCTGGACAGAGAACAGGGGAGCTGTTTTTT. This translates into CAWSPGQRTGELFF.

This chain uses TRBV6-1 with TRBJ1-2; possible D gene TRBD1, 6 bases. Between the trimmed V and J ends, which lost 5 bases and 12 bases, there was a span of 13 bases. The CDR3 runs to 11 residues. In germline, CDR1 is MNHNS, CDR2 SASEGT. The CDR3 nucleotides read TGTGCCAGCAGTACCCCAGGGGTTGACACCTTC. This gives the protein CASSTPGVDTF.